The clone carrying this T cell receptor beta chain was recorded only once. As yet, its antigen is unknown. It was at 37°C and for under 7 days that the mixed lymphocyte reaction cells were cocultured. These data come from a study of siplizumab effects on memory and regulatory T cells. V lost 7 bases and J lost 6; bases outside the gene matches: 6. Germline CDR1 is SGHRS and CDR2 is YFSETQ. This CDR3 spans 13 amino acids. Method: immunoSEQ multiplex PCR; TCRdb's copy keeps in-frame clones and lacks some. The table lists 950 or so clones, approximately 72% of them singletons. Overall study findings and caveats: The average Treg-derived proportion among mappable alloreactive CD4+ clones was about 70% with siplizumab versus under 35% in controls. Naive T cells were seen as more diverse than memory cells and as major alloresponse contributors. About 80-97% of proliferating CD4+ or CD8+ clones had no assignable naive or memory phenotype.

Sequencing was carried out using CFSE-low (dividing) CD8+ T cells sorted from an allogeneic mixed lymphocyte reaction. This clonotype was sampled from a human donor in good health; the cells came from an allogeneic mixed lymphocyte reaction. This chain links TRBV5-1 with TRBJ2-7, with 11 nucleotides matching TRBD2. CDR3 DNA sequence: TGCGCCAGCGGCACCGGGACTAGCGGCGAGCAGTACTTC. Its protein is CASGTGTSGEQYF.